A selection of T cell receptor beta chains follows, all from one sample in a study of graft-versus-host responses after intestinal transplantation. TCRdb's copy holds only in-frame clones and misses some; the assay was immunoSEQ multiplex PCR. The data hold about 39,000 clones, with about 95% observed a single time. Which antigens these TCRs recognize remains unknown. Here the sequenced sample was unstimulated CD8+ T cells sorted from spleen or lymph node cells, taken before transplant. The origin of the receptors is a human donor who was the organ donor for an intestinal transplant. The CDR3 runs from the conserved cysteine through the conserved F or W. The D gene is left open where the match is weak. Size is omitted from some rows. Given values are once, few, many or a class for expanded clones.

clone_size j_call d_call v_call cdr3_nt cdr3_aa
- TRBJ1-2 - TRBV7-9 TGTGCCAGCAGCTCGGACACAATCTCCTATGGCTACACCTTC CASSSDTISYGYTF
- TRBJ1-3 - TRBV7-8 TGTGCCAGCAGCTCACAGGGTTTTGGAAACACCATATATTTT CASSSQGFGNTIYF
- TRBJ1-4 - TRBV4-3 TGCGCCAGCAGCCAAGAGGGGTGGAAGGGTGAAAAACTGTTTTTT CASSQEGWKGEKLFF
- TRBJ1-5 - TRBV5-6 TGCGCCAGCCCACGGGCTAAGCAGCCCCAGCATTTT CASPRAKQPQHF
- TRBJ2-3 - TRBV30 TGTGCCTGGAGTGTCGAGCTTCCCAGCACAGATACGCAGTATTTT CAWSVELPSTDTQYF
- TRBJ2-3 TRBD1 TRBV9 TGTGCCAGCAGCGTAGAGGGGGCCAGCACAGATACGCAGTATTTT CASSVEGASTDTQYF
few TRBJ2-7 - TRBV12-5 TGTGCTAGTGGTTTGGGGGGCGAGCAGTACTTC CASGLGGEQYF
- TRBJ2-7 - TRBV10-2 TGCGCCAGCAGTGAGGGGGGCTATCCCAGCTCCTACGAGCAGTACTTC CASSEGGYPSSYEQYF
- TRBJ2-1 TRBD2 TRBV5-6 TGTGCCAGCAGCTTGGGGCCCACGCGGGGGGCCCACAATGAGCAGTTCTTC CASSLGPTRGAHNEQFF
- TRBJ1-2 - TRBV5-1 TGCGCCAGCAGCTTGGATGGCGGGAGCTATGGCTACACCTTC CASSLDGGSYGYTF
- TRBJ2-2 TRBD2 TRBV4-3 TGCGCCAGCAGCCAAGGGACTAGCCGACCTTACACCGGGGAGCTGTTTTTT CASSQGTSRPYTGELFF
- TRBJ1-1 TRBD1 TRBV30 TGTGCCTGGAGTGTCGGGACAGGTAACACTGAAGCTTTCTTT CAWSVGTGNTEAFF
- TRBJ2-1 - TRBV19 TGTGCCAGTAGTATAGGTAGACTAGGTTTGAACAATGAGCAGTTCTTC CASSIGRLGLNNEQFF
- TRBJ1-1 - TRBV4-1 TGCGCCAGCAGCCAAGTAGGAGGGGTTGAAGCTTTCTTT CASSQVGGVEAFF
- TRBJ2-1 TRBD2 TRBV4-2 TGTGCCAGCAGCCAAGAATTGGGGCTAGCGGGGGTAGGTGAGCAGTTCTTC CASSQELGLAGVGEQFF
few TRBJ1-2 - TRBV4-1 TGCGCCAGCAGCCAAGTATCCGAATATGGCTACACCTTC CASSQVSEYGYTF
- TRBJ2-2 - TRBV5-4 TGTGCCAGCAGCTTCGGGGGTCGTGGGGAGCTGTTTTTT CASSFGGRGELFF
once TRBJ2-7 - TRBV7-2 TGTGCCAGCAGCTTGGATCCGACACAAGGCGAGCAGTACTTC CASSLDPTQGEQYF
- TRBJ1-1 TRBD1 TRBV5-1 TGCGCCAGCAGCTTCCGGACAGGGGAAACTGAAGCTTTCTTT CASSFRTGETEAFF
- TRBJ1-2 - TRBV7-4 TGTGCCAGCAGCTTAGCCCGGCAGCTGAACTATGGCTACACCTTC CASSLARQLNYGYTF
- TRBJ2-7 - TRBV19 TGTGCCAGTAGTATATCTCCAGACTACGAGCAGTACTTC CASSISPDYEQYF
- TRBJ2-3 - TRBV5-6 TGTGCCAGCAGCCACCCCAGGGGCTGGTGGGCAGATACGCAGTATTTT CASSHPRGWWADTQYF
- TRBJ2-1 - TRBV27 TGTGCCAGCAGTTGGGGCGAAGCCTACAATGAGCAGTTCTTC CASSWGEAYNEQFF
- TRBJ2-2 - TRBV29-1 TGCAGCGTTACAGGGCCTGGTAAGAAGAACACCGGGGAGCTGTTTTTT CSVTGPGKKNTGELFF
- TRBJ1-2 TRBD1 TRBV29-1 TGCAGCGTTGATGTTACGCTGGACAGGGTTTCCTATGGCTACACCTTC CSVDVTLDRVSYGYTF
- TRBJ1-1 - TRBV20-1 TGCAGTGCCCCCATGGACACTGAAGCTTTCTTT CSAPMDTEAFF
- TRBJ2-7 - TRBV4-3 TGCGCCAGCAGCCAAGATAGGACCGAGCACTACGAGCAGTACTTC CASSQDRTEHYEQYF
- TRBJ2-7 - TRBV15 TGTGCCACCAGCAGAGCGGAGGCCGGGTACGAGCAGTACTTC CATSRAEAGYEQYF
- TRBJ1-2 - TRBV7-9 TGTGCCAGCAGCCCGCGAGGATTAGAGGGCTACACCTTC CASSPRGLEGYTF
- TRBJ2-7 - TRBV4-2 TGTGCCAGCGGCCCAGGAAGAGCCTACGAGCAGTACTTC CASGPGRAYEQYF
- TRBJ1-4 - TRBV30 TGTGCCTGGAGTCCCTGGTCTAATGAAAAACTGTTTTTT CAWSPWSNEKLFF
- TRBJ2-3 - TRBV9 TGTGCCAGCAGCGTAAGAGACGCGACAGATACGCAGTATTTT CASSVRDATDTQYF
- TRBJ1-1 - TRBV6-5 TGTGCCAGCAGTTACTCAGGGGAGAACACTGAAGCTTTCTTT CASSYSGENTEAFF
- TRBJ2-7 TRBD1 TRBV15 TGTGCCACCAGCAGGGGGGACAGCCCCTACGAGCAGTACTTC CATSRGDSPYEQYF
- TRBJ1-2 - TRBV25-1 TGTGCCAGCACAGGGCAGGACTATGGCTACACCTTC CASTGQDYGYTF
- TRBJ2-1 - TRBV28 TGTGCCAGCAGTTTAGGTGGCCGCAGCTCCTACAATGAGCAGTTCTTC CASSLGGRSSYNEQFF
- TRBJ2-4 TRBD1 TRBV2 TGTGCCACCCTAACCGGGACAGGGGATACAGCCAAAAACATTCAGTACTTC CATLTGTGDTAKNIQYF
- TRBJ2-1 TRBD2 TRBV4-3 TGCGCCAGCAGCCAAGAAGGGACTAGCGGGGGTTGGGATGAGCAGTTCTTC CASSQEGTSGGWDEQFF
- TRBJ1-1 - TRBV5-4 TGTGCCAGCACCCGGGAAGGAATGTACACTGAAGCTTTCTTT CASTREGMYTEAFF
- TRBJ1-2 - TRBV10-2 TGCGCCAGCAGTGAGTCTCCAGGTTGGGACTACACCTTC CASSESPGWDYTF
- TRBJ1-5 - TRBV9 TGTGCCAGCAGCGGGGGGGACAGCAATCAGCCCCAGCATTTT CASSGGDSNQPQHF
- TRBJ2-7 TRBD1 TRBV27 TGTGCCAGCAAGGGACAGGGACATTTCTACGAGCAGTACTTC CASKGQGHFYEQYF
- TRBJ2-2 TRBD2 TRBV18 TGTGCCAGCTCACATAGCGGGGCGAACACCGGGGAGCTGTTTTTT CASSHSGANTGELFF
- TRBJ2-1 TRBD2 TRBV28 TGTGCCAGCAGTTTACGGGGGGGAGGGAATGAGCAGTTCTTC CASSLRGGGNEQFF
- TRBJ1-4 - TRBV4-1 TGCGCCAGCAGCGGAGGCCGCGGGGTAAATGAAAAACTGTTTTTT CASSGGRGVNEKLFF
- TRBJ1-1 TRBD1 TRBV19 TGTGCCAGTAATCCGACAGGGGAAACGAACACTGAAGCTTTCTTT CASNPTGETNTEAFF
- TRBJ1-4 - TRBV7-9 TGTGCCAGCAGCCTCCTGGGGAAGGGTAATGAAAAACTGTTTTTT CASSLLGKGNEKLFF